These T cell receptor beta chains were read from a single sample in a study of blood T cell repertoires in COVID-19. Using immunoSEQ multiplex PCR, the repertoire was profiled, and TCRdb retains in-frame clones only, with some absent. The sample has around 130,000 clones, roughly four fifths seen once. The specimen sequenced was peripheral blood. These receptors originate from a woman aged 55-69 years with acute or convalescent COVID-19. The CDR3 runs from the conserved cysteine through the conserved F or W. Each record gives: J gene, D gene, V gene, CDR3 protein. D genes are given only for firm matches.

J gene: TRBJ2-1; D gene: -; V gene: TRBV2; CDR3 protein: CASTQGGMGSGEQFF
J gene: TRBJ1-1; D gene: -; V gene: TRBV25-1; CDR3 protein: CASSDRATEAFF
J gene: TRBJ1-5; D gene: -; V gene: TRBV6-5; CDR3 protein: CASSLGRSQPQHF
J gene: TRBJ2-2; D gene: TRBD1; V gene: TRBV10-3; CDR3 protein: CAISEFGQANTGELFF
J gene: TRBJ1-2; D gene: -; V gene: TRBV9; CDR3 protein: CASSERATNYGYTF
J gene: TRBJ2-7; D gene: -; V gene: TRBV30; CDR3 protein: CAWSPKEGGKFYEQYF
J gene: TRBJ1-1; D gene: TRBD1; V gene: TRBV6-5; CDR3 protein: CASFRQGMNTEAFF
J gene: TRBJ2-1; D gene: -; V gene: TRBV28; CDR3 protein: CASVSNNEQFF
J gene: TRBJ1-1; D gene: TRBD1; V gene: TRBV19; CDR3 protein: CASRPADRDEAFF
J gene: TRBJ1-6; D gene: -; V gene: TRBV6-6; CDR3 protein: CASIDRQAPNSPLHF
J gene: TRBJ2-1; D gene: -; V gene: TRBV4-1; CDR3 protein: CASSQAGRYNEQFF
J gene: TRBJ2-7; D gene: TRBD1; V gene: TRBV7-9; CDR3 protein: CASSGQVYEQYF
J gene: TRBJ1-1; D gene: TRBD1; V gene: TRBV15; CDR3 protein: CATSRSRDRDEAFF
J gene: TRBJ1-1; D gene: -; V gene: TRBV6-6; CDR3 protein: CASSTGGFSEAFF
J gene: TRBJ1-6; D gene: -; V gene: TRBV5-1; CDR3 protein: CASSQIPGESSPLHF
J gene: TRBJ1-2; D gene: -; V gene: TRBV5-6; CDR3 protein: CASSFENEGSGYTF
J gene: TRBJ2-7; D gene: TRBD2; V gene: TRBV7-3; CDR3 protein: CASSPGGPGEQYF
J gene: TRBJ1-2; D gene: -; V gene: TRBV29-1; CDR3 protein: CSVAHRRGGYTF
J gene: TRBJ2-1; D gene: -; V gene: TRBV19; CDR3 protein: CASSPGMNYLNEQFF
J gene: TRBJ1-2; D gene: TRBD1; V gene: TRBV4-2; CDR3 protein: CASSPGTGLYGYTF
J gene: TRBJ1-1; D gene: -; V gene: TRBV30; CDR3 protein: CAWTLQANTEAFF
J gene: TRBJ1-1; D gene: TRBD1; V gene: TRBV20-1; CDR3 protein: CSASVYKRGLRNTEAFF
J gene: TRBJ1-1; D gene: -; V gene: TRBV15; CDR3 protein: CATSRGGAQNTEAFF
J gene: TRBJ1-4; D gene: TRBD1; V gene: TRBV4-1; CDR3 protein: CASSGRTGQGYEKLFF
J gene: TRBJ1-2; D gene: TRBD1; V gene: TRBV19; CDR3 protein: CASSAGTGGPFDPYGYTF
J gene: TRBJ1-5; D gene: TRBD1; V gene: TRBV28; CDR3 protein: CASSFVWTGRNQPQHF
J gene: TRBJ1-6; D gene: -; V gene: TRBV4-1; CDR3 protein: CASSPHLSESSYNSPLHF
J gene: TRBJ2-7; D gene: -; V gene: TRBV5-1; CDR3 protein: CASSSGSQSSSEQYF
J gene: TRBJ2-7; D gene: -; V gene: TRBV13; CDR3 protein: CASSRSQVNYEQYF
J gene: TRBJ2-5; D gene: -; V gene: TRBV5-1; CDR3 protein: CASSWDSRGETQYF
J gene: TRBJ1-1; D gene: -; V gene: TRBV5-1; CDR3 protein: CASSLSGSGIQGTEAFF
J gene: TRBJ2-3; D gene: -; V gene: TRBV19; CDR3 protein: CASSRTGSSTDTQYF
J gene: TRBJ1-1; D gene: -; V gene: TRBV12-3/TRBV12-4; CDR3 protein: CASSPGGPSGAFF
J gene: TRBJ1-5; D gene: TRBD1; V gene: TRBV5-1; CDR3 protein: CASSLDSGGTQPQHF
J gene: TRBJ1-5; D gene: -; V gene: TRBV25-1; CDR3 protein: CASSDNEESQPQHF
J gene: TRBJ2-5; D gene: TRBD1; V gene: TRBV2; CDR3 protein: CACRGQGLGETQYF
J gene: TRBJ1-6; D gene: TRBD1; V gene: TRBV5-4; CDR3 protein: CASSLIAGQYNSPLHF
J gene: TRBJ2-1; D gene: -; V gene: TRBV24-1; CDR3 protein: CATSEAFVDNEQFF
J gene: TRBJ1-5; D gene: TRBD1; V gene: TRBV28; CDR3 protein: CASTAYRGPQPQHF
J gene: TRBJ1-1; D gene: -; V gene: TRBV13; CDR3 protein: CASSARLNTEAFF
J gene: TRBJ2-3; D gene: TRBD2; V gene: TRBV4-2; CDR3 protein: CASSQDGGGSDTQYF
J gene: TRBJ1-3; D gene: TRBD1; V gene: TRBV6-5; CDR3 protein: CASTPPGGSDTIYF
J gene: TRBJ1-1; D gene: -; V gene: TRBV5-1; CDR3 protein: CASSPDRANTEAFF
J gene: TRBJ2-1; D gene: -; V gene: TRBV11-2; CDR3 protein: CASILSFAASEQFF
J gene: TRBJ1-5; D gene: TRBD1; V gene: TRBV24-1; CDR3 protein: CATSDPTGGPDQPQHF
J gene: TRBJ1-2; D gene: -; V gene: TRBV19; CDR3 protein: CASSMSPGGIWAYGYTF
J gene: TRBJ2-5; D gene: -; V gene: TRBV29-1; CDR3 protein: CSVEEGGGAGETQYF
J gene: TRBJ1-1; D gene: TRBD1; V gene: TRBV5-6; CDR3 protein: CASSGLRGRPNTEAFF
J gene: TRBJ2-2; D gene: -; V gene: TRBV5-4; CDR3 protein: CASSLIQEKTGELFF
J gene: TRBJ1-2; D gene: -; V gene: TRBV13; CDR3 protein: CASSLLSQSYTF
J gene: TRBJ1-4; D gene: -; V gene: TRBV6-1; CDR3 protein: CASSEAATGPNEKLFF
J gene: TRBJ1-2; D gene: -; V gene: TRBV4-1; CDR3 protein: CASSQVLEISYGYTF
J gene: TRBJ2-1; D gene: TRBD1; V gene: TRBV5-6; CDR3 protein: CASGQGNEQFF
J gene: TRBJ2-1; D gene: -; V gene: TRBV6-5; CDR3 protein: CASAPPPSSYNEQFF
J gene: TRBJ2-1; D gene: TRBD2; V gene: TRBV7-8; CDR3 protein: CASSSRRTSDGEQFF
J gene: TRBJ2-7; D gene: TRBD1; V gene: TRBV3-1/TRBV3-2; CDR3 protein: CASSYRLQGSEQYF